The 10 T cell receptor beta chains listed next were all sequenced from one sample in a study of T cell repertoires in cytomegalovirus infection. Each CDR3 protein gets one entry after TCRdb re-called the reads with MiXCR. Of around 74,000 distinct CDR3 sequences listed, about 3.8% are singletons. Sequenced material: PBMCs. Every receptor here comes from a human donor in good health (CMV status not recorded). Some clones in this sample may be carry-over from other donors' samples.

This clonotype was counted ten times or more. V and J are TRBV25-1 and TRBJ2-7; perhaps TRBD2 as D (7 bases). The CDR3 is made up of 12 amino acids. Trimming shortened V by 8 bases and J by 2 bases, and 10 bases separated the two germline ends. From germline, CDR1 is MGHDK and CDR2 SYGVNS. The CDR3 reads CASRGATYEQYF. In DNA, the CDR3 is TGTGCCAGCCGGGGGGCCACCTACGAGCAGTACTTC.

Regarding this clonotype: The conserved phenylalanine or tryptophan normally closing the CDR3 is absent here, so this likely arose from a read error. The DNA is left out, because the CDR3 cannot be placed on it with certainty; the CDR3 is given as TCRdb lists it. This chain joins TRBV7-2 and TRBJ1-2; TRBD1, the table's D call, lacks a check against the DNA. Germline lookup yields CDR1 SGHTA and CDR2 FQGNSA. The CDR3 is 14 amino acids in total, end residues counted. The CDR3 loop reads CASSLGGAYYGYIV.

This clonotype was detected ten times or more. The V gene is TRBV11-2, the J gene TRBJ2-5, with a possible D match to TRBD2 (5 bases). The CDR3 extends over 13 amino acids. V was clipped by 5 bases and J by 4 bases, with 11 bases between them. Germline V gene data show CDR1 as SGHAT and CDR2 as FQNNGV. The chain's CDR3 is CASSLQLGETQYF. CDR3 DNA sequence: TGTGCCAGCAGCCTCCAACTAGGAGAGACCCAGTACTTC.

At least ten counts were recorded for this clonotype. The V and J genes are TRBV6-2 or TRBV6-3 and TRBJ2-1, with D uncertain. Trimming left V 2 bases short and J 6 bases short, with 14 bases between. The CDR3 runs to 15 residues. Germline values: CDR1 MNHEY, CDR2 SVGEGT. CDR3 loop: CASSYNGPPANEQFF. The DNA for the CDR3 is TGTGCCAGCAGTTACAACGGCCCTCCCGCCAATGAGCAGTTCTTC.

Ten or more counts support this clonotype. The rearrangement links TRBV6-2 or TRBV6-3 to TRBJ2-1, with 7 positions matching TRBD1. The length of the CDR3 is 13 residues. The junction had 3 bases not matched to a gene; V was cut back by 6 bases and J by 4 bases. CDR1 is MNHEY, CDR2 SVGEGT, per germline. The CDR3 is CASRSGGYNEQFF. CDR3 in DNA: TGTGCCAGCAGATCAGGGGGTTACAATGAGCAGTTCTTC.

This clonotype was detected ten times or more. The chain uses TRBV3-1 and TRBJ1-1; D remains ambiguous. CDR1 and CDR2 (germline): LGHDT, YNNKEL (reference sequence). The V end lost 0 bases, the J end lost 10 bases, and 9 bases lay between the germline ends. CDR3 length: 12 residues. The DNA of the CDR3 is TGTGCCAGCAGCCAAGATCCTACGCGAGCTTTCTTT. Amino acids: CASSQDPTRAFF.

The sample holds many counts of this clonotype. This chain links TRBV28 with TRBJ2-4; a possible D gene is TRBD1 (6 bases). The CDR3 length is 15 residues. V was shortened by 2 bases and J by 2 bases, with 10 bases between the two germline ends. Germline lookup yields CDR1 MDHEN and CDR2 SYDVKM. CDR3 DNA sequence: TGTGCCAGCAGTTTAGGTACAGGGACCAAAAACATTCAGTACTTC. Its translation is CASSLGTGTKNIQYF.

The chain recombines TRBV12-3 or TRBV12-4 with TRBJ1-6, with D possibly matching TRBD1 (5 bases). Trimming shortened V by 6 bases and J by 7 bases, and 19 bases separated the two germline ends. This CDR3 region has 16 residues. The CDR3 spells CASRKTAQGPNSPLHF. The CDR3 DNA reads as TGTGCCAGCAGAAAAACTGCGCAGGGACCGAATTCACCCCTCCACTTT.

This clonotype was found many times. The J gene is TRBJ1-2, the V gene TRBV12-3 or TRBV12-4; TRBD1 matches at 8 bases. The J segment lost 4 bases and the V segment lost 5 bases, leaving 3 bases of the junction unmatched. The CDR3 extends over 13 amino acids. Here the CDR3 reads CASSRTGRYGYTF. The DNA of the CDR3 is TGTGCCAGCAGTCGGACAGGGCGCTATGGCTACACCTTC.

This clonotype has at least ten counts. The V and J genes are TRBV30 and TRBJ2-3; the D call may be TRBD1 or TRBD2 (5 bases each). The V and J ends lost 6 bases and 6 bases respectively, with 13 bases between them. The CDR3 contains 12 residues. Germline CDR1 GTSNPN, CDR2 SVGIG (reference sequence). The CDR3 DNA is TGTGCCTGTTTCACGGGGCCGGATACGCAGTATTTT. Translating it yields CACFTGPDTQYF.